This T cell receptor (beta chain) emerged from a study of blood T cell repertoires in COVID-19. Study-wide background: Collection of acute and convalescent COVID-19 samples took place in the United States, Italy and Spain. The analysed material was cDNA or gDNA that came from T cells, B-cell-depleted T cells, or PBMCs.

Only in-frame clones appear in the TCRdb table, and some are missing; sequencing was by immunoSEQ multiplex PCR. The sample includes about 210,000 clones, around 82% of them seen just once. The CDR3 covers 17 residues. Germline V gene data show CDR1 as LGHNA and CDR2 as YNFKEQ. V was pared by 1 base and J by 0 bases, with 12 bases between. The rearrangement links TRBV4-2 to TRBJ1-4, with D tentatively TRBD1 (5 bases). Sequenced material: peripheral blood. This clonotype was obtained from a human donor in a cohort sampled during active COVID-19. The chain's CDR3 is CASSQAGRGATNEKLFF. The CDR3 DNA reads as TGTGCCAGCAGCCAAGCCGGCCGGGGGGCAACTAATGAAAAACTGTTTTTT.